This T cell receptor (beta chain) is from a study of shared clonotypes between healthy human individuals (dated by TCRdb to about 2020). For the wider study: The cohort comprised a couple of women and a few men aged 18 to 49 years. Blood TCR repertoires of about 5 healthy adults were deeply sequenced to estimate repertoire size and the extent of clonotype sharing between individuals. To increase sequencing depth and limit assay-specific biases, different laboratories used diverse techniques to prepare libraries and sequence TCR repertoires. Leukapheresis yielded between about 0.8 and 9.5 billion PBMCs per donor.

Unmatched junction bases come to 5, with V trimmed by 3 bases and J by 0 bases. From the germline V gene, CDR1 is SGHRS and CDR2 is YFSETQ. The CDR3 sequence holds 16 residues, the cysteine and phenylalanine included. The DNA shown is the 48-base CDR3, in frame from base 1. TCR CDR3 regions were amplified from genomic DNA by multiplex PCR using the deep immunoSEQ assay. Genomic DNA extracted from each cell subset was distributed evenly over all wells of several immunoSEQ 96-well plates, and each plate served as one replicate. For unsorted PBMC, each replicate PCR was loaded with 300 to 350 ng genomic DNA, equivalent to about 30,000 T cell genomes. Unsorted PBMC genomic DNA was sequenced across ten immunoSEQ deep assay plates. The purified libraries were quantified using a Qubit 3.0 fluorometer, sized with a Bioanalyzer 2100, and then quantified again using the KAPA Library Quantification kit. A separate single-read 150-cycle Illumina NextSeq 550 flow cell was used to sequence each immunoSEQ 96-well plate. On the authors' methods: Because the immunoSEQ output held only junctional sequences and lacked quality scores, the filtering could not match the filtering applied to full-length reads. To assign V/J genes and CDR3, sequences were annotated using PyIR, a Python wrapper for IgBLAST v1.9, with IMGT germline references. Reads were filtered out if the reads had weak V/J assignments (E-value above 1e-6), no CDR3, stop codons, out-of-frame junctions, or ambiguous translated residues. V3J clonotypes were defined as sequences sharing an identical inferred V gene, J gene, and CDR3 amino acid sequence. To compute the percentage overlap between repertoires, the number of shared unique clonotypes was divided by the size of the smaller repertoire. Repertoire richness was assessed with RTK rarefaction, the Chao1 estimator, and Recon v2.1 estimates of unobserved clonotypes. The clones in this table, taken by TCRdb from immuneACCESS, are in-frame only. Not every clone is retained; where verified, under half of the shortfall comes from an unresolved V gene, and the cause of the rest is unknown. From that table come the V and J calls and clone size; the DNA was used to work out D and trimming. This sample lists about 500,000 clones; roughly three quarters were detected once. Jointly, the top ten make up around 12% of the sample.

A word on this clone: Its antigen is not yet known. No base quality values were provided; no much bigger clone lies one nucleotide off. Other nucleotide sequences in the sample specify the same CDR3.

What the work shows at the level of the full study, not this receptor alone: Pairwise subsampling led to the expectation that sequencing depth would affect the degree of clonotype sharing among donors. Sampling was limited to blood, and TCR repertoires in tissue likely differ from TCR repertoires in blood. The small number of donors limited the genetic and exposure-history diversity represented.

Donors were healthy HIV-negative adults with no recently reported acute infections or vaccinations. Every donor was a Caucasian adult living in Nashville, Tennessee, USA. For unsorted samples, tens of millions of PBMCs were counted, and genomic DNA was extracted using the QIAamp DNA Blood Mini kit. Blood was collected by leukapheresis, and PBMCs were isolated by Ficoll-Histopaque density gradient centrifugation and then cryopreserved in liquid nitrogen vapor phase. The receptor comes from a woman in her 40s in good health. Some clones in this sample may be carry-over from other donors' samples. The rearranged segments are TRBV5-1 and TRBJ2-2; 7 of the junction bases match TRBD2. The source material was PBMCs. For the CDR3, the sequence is CASSSSGTTNTGELFF. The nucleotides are TGCGCCAGCAGCTCGTCCGGGACTACGAACACCGGGGAGCTGTTTTTT.